This TCR beta chain was captured by sequencing in a study of shared clonotypes between healthy human individuals. The repertoire was sequenced with immunoSEQ multiplex PCR; TCRdb's copy has only in-frame clones and lacks some. The sample records 2 million to 3 million clones, over 85% being singletons. Trimming removed 0 bases at V and 6 bases at J, with 8 bases between. This CDR3 spans 13 amino acids. Germline V gene sequence: CDR1 KGHSH, CDR2 LQKENI. The clonotype comes from a man in his late teens or twenties in good health. Some clones in this sample may be carry-over from other donors' samples. The chain couples TRBV18 to TRBJ1-2; D gene ambiguous. Sample: naive CD4+ T cells from PBMCs. This sample's subset: CD45RA+ positively selected. For the CDR3, the DNA is TGTGCCAGCTCACCACCGGGCTTTAATGGCTACACCTTC. Residues: CASSPPGFNGYTF.